This passage covers 30 T cell receptor beta chains from one sample sequenced in a study of OX40 agonist ivuxolimab in advanced cancers. TCRdb keeps only in-frame clones here, not all; method: immunoSEQ multiplex PCR. The sample has 45,000 to 65,000 clones; roughly 82% are singletons. The sample was CD4+ or CD8+ T cells sorted from blood, taken in a trial of the OX40 agonist ivuxolimab. These receptor sequences come from an adult with an advanced solid tumor such as melanoma, head and neck, liver or kidney cancer.

J is TRBJ2-2 and V is TRBV5-1; 8 bases align to TRBD1. V trimming: 4 bases; J trimming: 5 bases; junction bases outside the gene matches: 7. Germline-derived CDR1 and CDR2 are SGHRS and YFSETQ. The CDR3 consists of 15 residues. The CDR3 region is CASSARTGRTGELFF. CDR3 bases: TGCGCCAGCAGCGCCAGGACAGGGAGGACCGGGGAGCTGTTTTTT.

The V call is TRBV9, the J call TRBJ2-3; no clear D. V shed 1 base and J shed 2 bases, with 8 bases lying between them. This CDR3 is 14 amino acids long. The V gene's germline CDR1 is SGDLS and CDR2 YYNGEE. This chain's CDR3 is CASSVSPSTDTQYF. DNA for the CDR3: TGTGCCAGCAGCGTATCCCCCTCCACAGATACGCAGTATTTT.

With respect to this clone: Because the CDR3's place on the DNA is in doubt, the DNA is left out and the CDR3 is given as listed by TCRdb. The chain couples TRBV7-6 to TRBJ2-5; TRBD1, the D gene given by the table, was not confirmed from the DNA. The CDR3 length is 14 residues, termini included. CDR1 is SGHVS and CDR2 is FNYEAQ in the germline V gene. The CDR3: CASSTSGRGETQYF.

This chain joins TRBV27 and TRBJ2-1; weak D call: TRBD1 (6 bases). The CDR3 has 18 amino acids. CDR1 and CDR2 from the germline V gene are MNHEY and SMNVEV (reference sequence). V lost 3 bases to trimming and J lost 7 bases, with 25 bases between them. The CDR3 spells CASSLRSAASGARNEQFF. Here the CDR3 DNA reads TGTGCCAGCAGTTTGAGGTCCGCCGCATCAGGGGCACGTAATGAGCAGTTCTTC.

V is TRBV5-5 and J is TRBJ2-7, with TRBD2 identical over 13 bases. The CDR3 has 17 amino acids. Germline values: CDR1 SGHKS, CDR2 YYEKEE (reference sequence). Trimming removed 0 bases from V and 4 bases from J; junction bases left unmatched: 7. DNA of the CDR3: TGTGCCAGCAGCTTGGGCCCACTAGCGGGGGGGCCTTACGAGCAGTACTTC. Protein product: CASSLGPLAGGPYEQYF. The variable domain in full, with the rest retrieved from reference TRBV5-5 and TRBJ2-7, is DAGVTQSPTHLIKTRGQQVTLRCSPISGHKSVSWYQQVLGQGPQFIFQYYEKEERGRGNFPDRFSARQFPNYSSELNVNALLLGDSALYLCASSLGPLAGGPYEQYFGPGTRLTVT.

The rearrangement joins TRBV27 to TRBJ2-3; no firm D call. Trimming removed 1 base from V and 4 bases from J, with 9 bases in between. Germline assignment: CDR1 MNHEY and CDR2 SMNVEV (reference sequence). CDR3 length equals 14 residues. CDR3 protein: CASSLFNSPDTQYF. The CDR3 coding sequence is TGTGCCAGCAGTTTATTTAACAGTCCAGATACGCAGTATTTT.

The rearrangement links TRBV29-1 to TRBJ2-7; possibly TRBD1 or TRBD2 for D (5 bases each). The V and J ends lost 7 bases and 7 bases respectively, with 20 bases between them. Germline assignment: CDR1 SQVTM and CDR2 ANQGSEA. The CDR3 has 13 amino acids. CDR3 in DNA: TGCAGCGGTCAGAAAGGGACCTTAGGAGAGCAGTACTTC. Protein: CSGQKGTLGEQYF.

CDR3 sequence: CASSARQGAYEQYF. CDR3 in DNA: TGTGCCAGCAGCGCCCGACAGGGGGCCTACGAGCAGTACTTC. The rearrangement uses TRBV9 and TRBJ2-7, with 9 bases matching TRBD1. Trimming took 3 bases from V and 2 from J; bases not matched to a gene: 3. Germline V gene data show CDR1 as SGDLS and CDR2 as YYNGEE. This CDR3 contains 14 residues.

J is TRBJ2-3 and V is TRBV27, with D perhaps TRBD1 (5 bases). This CDR3 is built from 14 residues. The V end lost 3 bases, the J end lost 4 bases, and 11 bases lay between the germline ends. Looked up from germline, CDR1 is MNHEY and CDR2 is SMNVEV (reference sequence). The DNA for the CDR3 is TGTGCCAGCAGTTTGGACATTCCCGCAGATACGCAGTATTTT. Translated: CASSLDIPADTQYF.

The chain links TRBV7-9 to TRBJ2-3; TRBD2 agrees at 11 bases. The ends lost 6 bases at V and 4 bases at J; junction bases unmatched: 9. CDR3 length equals 16 residues. Germline CDR1 reads SEHNR; CDR2 reads FQNEAQ (reference sequence). The CDR3 loop reads CASSPLLAGASDTQYF. The CDR3 DNA reads as TGTGCCAGCAGTCCTCTACTAGCGGGGGCCTCAGATACGCAGTATTTT. Complete variable domain (other parts from reference TRBV7-9 and TRBJ2-3): DTGVSQNPRHKITKRGQNVTFRCDPISEHNRLYWYRQTLGQGPEFLTYFQNEAQLEKSRLLSDRFSAERPKGSFSTLEIQRTEQGDSAMYLCASSPLLAGASDTQYFGPGTRLTVL.

A few counts support this clone. The J gene is TRBJ1-5, the V gene TRBV6-8; 9 nucleotides match TRBD1. This CDR3 is built from 19 residues. V was clipped by 0 bases and J by 0 bases; unmatched bases: 9. The V gene's germline CDR1 is MNHGY and CDR2 SAAAGT. CDR3 loop: CASSYSTRRDRDSNQPQHF. CDR3 DNA sequence: TGTGCCAGCAGTTACTCGACCCGACGGGACAGGGATAGCAATCAGCCCCAGCATTTT.

The chain has TRBV14 and TRBJ1-1; 7 bases map to TRBD1. The germline CDR1 and CDR2 sequences are SGHDN and FVKESK. The CDR3 loop spans 14 amino acids. Trimming took 5 bases from V and 5 from J; bases not matched to a gene: 8. This chain's CDR3 is CASSNYRGETEAFF. For the CDR3, the DNA is TGTGCCAGCAGCAACTACAGGGGCGAGACTGAAGCTTTCTTT.

This chain connects TRBV28 to TRBJ1-1, with a tentative D call TRBD1 (5 bases). Trimming shortened V by 5 bases and J by 4 bases, and 20 bases separated the two germline ends. The germline gives CDR1 MDHEN, CDR2 SYDVKM. The CDR3 loop spans 16 amino acids. The CDR3 loop is CASSGWGDRSLTEAFF. CDR3 sequence (DNA): TGTGCCAGCAGTGGGTGGGGGGATAGATCTCTCACTGAAGCTTTCTTT.

CDR3: CASTQGGQQPQHF. CDR3 nucleotide sequence: TGTGCCAGCACCCAGGGGGGGCAACAGCCCCAGCATTTT. This chain links TRBV7-8 with TRBJ1-5; TRBD1 matches 7 bases. Germline V gene sequence: CDR1 SGHVS, CDR2 FQNEAQ. CDR3 length: 13 residues. The V and J ends lost 7 bases and 7 bases, in that order; junction bases with no gene match: 7.

V is TRBV6-5 and J is TRBJ2-7; a possible D gene is TRBD1 (6 bases). Germline V gives CDR1 MNHEY, CDR2 SVGAGI. V lost 7 bases and J 2 bases, leaving 12 bases between the germline ends. The CDR3 runs to 13 residues. As DNA, the CDR3 is TGTGCCAGCACCCCACAGGGCACCTACGAGCAGTACTTC. Encoded protein: CASTPQGTYEQYF.

CDR3 protein: CASSVVPGTKNIQYF. The CDR3 DNA is TGTGCCAGCAGCGTTGTGCCAGGGACCAAAAACATTCAGTACTTC. The J gene is TRBJ2-4, the V gene TRBV9; tentative D call: TRBD1 (5 bases). Per the germline V gene, CDR1 is SGDLS and CDR2 is YYNGEE. The CDR3 is made up of 15 amino acids. V lost 2 bases, J lost 2 bases, and 11 bases lay in between.

CDR3 DNA: TGTGCCAGCAGCCCCGGGACGGGGGGCTATGGCTACACCTTC. Residues: CASSPGTGGYGYTF. The J gene is TRBJ1-2, the V gene TRBV7-2; D possibly corresponds to TRBD1 (5 bases). The CDR3 has 14 residues. Deletions cut 5 bases from V and 4 bases from J, with 14 bases between. The germline V gene encodes CDR1 SGHTA and CDR2 FQGNSA.

The chain recombines TRBV7-3 with TRBJ2-7; TRBD1 agrees at 9 bases. The V gene's germline CDR1 is SGHTA and CDR2 FQGTGA. This CDR3 has 15 residues. With 4 bases clipped from V and 4 bases from J, the junction kept 8 bases outside the gene matches. CDR3 protein: CASSSADRGLYEQYF. The CDR3 DNA follows: TGTGCCAGCAGCTCCGCGGACAGGGGATTATACGAGCAGTACTTC.

On this clone itself: One end of the junction does not line up with germline, which may come from a read error. The chain uses TRBV7-2 and TRBJ2-3, with TRBD1 identical over 8 bases. There are 12 residues in the CDR3. CDR1 SGHTA and CDR2 FQGNSA come from the germline V gene. CDR3 protein: CASRGPTGASGF. CDR3 bases: TGTGCCAGCAGGGGCCCGACAGGGGCCAGTGGTTTC. Full variable domain (rest looked up from reference TRBV7-2 and TRBJ2-3): GAGVSQSPSNKVTEKGKDVELRCDPISGHTALYWYRQSLGQGLEFLIYFQGNSAPDKSGLPSDRFSAERTGGSVSTLTIQRTQQEDSAVYLCASRGPTGASGFGPGTRLTVL.

The V call is TRBV2, the J call TRBJ2-3; 7 bases map to TRBD2. The germline V gene encodes CDR1 SNHLY and CDR2 FYNNEI. The CDR3 is 15 amino acids. V gave up 7 bases and J gave up 2 bases; unmatched junction bases: 9. The DNA of the CDR3 is TGTGCCAGCACCCCCTTGAGCGGGGCCACAGATACGCAGTATTTT. This translates into CASTPLSGATDTQYF.

V usage is TRBV6-6 and J usage is TRBJ2-2; D is ambiguous. The germline V gene has CDR1 MNHNY and CDR2 SVGAGI (reference sequence). The CDR3 extends over 14 amino acids. Trimming took off 2 bases at V and 1 base at J, with 5 bases between the two ends. In nucleotides, the CDR3 is TGTGCCAGCAGTTACCTCGTGAACACCGGGGAGCTGTTTTTT. It translates to CASSYLVNTGELFF.

The chain carries TRBV7-2 and TRBJ2-5; 7 nucleotides line up with TRBD2. The trim removed 1 base at V and 2 bases at J, leaving 4 bases unmatched. The CDR3 contains 15 residues. Germline values: CDR1 SGHTA, CDR2 FQGNSA. CDR3 loop: CASSLGGRLQETQYF. CDR3 sequence (DNA): TGTGCCAGCAGCTTAGGCGGGAGACTTCAAGAGACCCAGTACTTC.

The genes are TRBV6-5 and TRBJ1-2; 7 bases agree with TRBD1. V was pared by 0 bases and J by 8 bases, with 6 bases of the junction left unmatched. The CDR3 is made up of 14 amino acids. Germline loops: CDR1 MNHEY, CDR2 SVGAGI. The CDR3, as DNA: TGTGCCAGCAGTTACTCTAGGGGGCGCGGGGGCTACACCTTC. Its translation: CASSYSRGRGGYTF.

The genes are TRBV7-8 and TRBJ1-2; tentatively, D is TRBD1 (5 bases). The CDR3 is made up of 15 amino acids. Trimming removed 4 bases at V and 2 bases at J, with 14 bases between. From germline, CDR1 is SGHVS and CDR2 FQNEAQ. CDR3 sequence: CASSYEPGPNYGYTF. Here the CDR3 DNA reads TGTGCCAGCAGCTACGAGCCGGGACCGAACTATGGCTACACCTTC.

The chain carries TRBV7-2 and TRBJ2-1; the match to TRBD2 covers 13 bases. This CDR3 has 16 residues. Germline CDR1 reads SGHTA; CDR2 reads FQGNSA. V lost 6 bases, J lost 4 bases, and 6 bases stayed unmatched. Here the CDR3 reads CASSRGTSGTYNEQFF. The CDR3 DNA sequence: TGTGCCAGCAGTCGCGGGACTAGCGGGACGTACAATGAGCAGTTCTTC.

V is TRBV30 and J is TRBJ1-5; unclear D gene. V gave up 0 bases and J gave up 0 bases, with 15 bases separating them. In germline, CDR1 is GTSNPN, CDR2 SVGIG (reference sequence). The length of the CDR3 is 17 residues. The CDR3: CAWSVLGRRFSNQPQHF. The CDR3 bases are TGTGCCTGGAGTGTACTAGGGAGGAGGTTTAGCAATCAGCCCCAGCATTTT.

This sequence joins TRBV9 and TRBJ1-2, with 10 positions matching TRBD1. Germline CDR1 and CDR2: SGDLS and YYNGEE. The CDR3 spans 15 residues. With 4 bases clipped from V and 3 bases from J, the junction kept 6 bases outside the gene matches. This CDR3 is CASSRGDRGYYGYTF. CDR3 coding DNA: TGTGCCAGCAGCCGGGGGGACAGGGGATACTATGGCTACACCTTC.

This clone was detected only a few times. The chain combines TRBV5-6 with TRBJ1-4; 8 bases line up with TRBD1. V was clipped by 0 bases and J by 8 bases; unmatched bases: 0. The CDR3 has 13 residues. Per germline, CDR1 SGHDT and CDR2 YYEEEE. This CDR3 is CASSLGQGEKLFF. In nucleotides, the CDR3 is TGTGCCAGCAGCTTGGGACAGGGGGAAAAACTGTTTTTT.

The chain uses TRBV5-1 and TRBJ1-2; D ambiguous. The germline V gene encodes CDR1 SGHRS and CDR2 YFSETQ. The CDR3 contains 15 residues. V was pared by 4 bases and J by 7 bases, with 20 bases between. The chain's CDR3 is CASSLIESGFGGYTF. The CDR3 DNA is TGCGCCAGCAGCCTCATTGAGTCGGGTTTTGGTGGCTACACCTTC.

V is TRBV6-1 and J is TRBJ1-1; no definite D call. This CDR3 spans 15 amino acids. The V gene lost 1 base and the J gene lost 8 bases, with 17 bases spanning the gap. Germline V gene sequence: CDR1 MNHNS, CDR2 SASEGT. The CDR3 reads CASSEDSLGHLEAFF. The CDR3 DNA reads as TGTGCCAGCAGTGAAGATAGTCTCGGGCACCTCGAAGCTTTCTTT.